This T cell receptor (beta chain) emerged from a study of regulatory dendritic cells for organ transplantation. Study-level findings and limits: Of resting T cell subsets, memory CD8+ had the most alloreactive clonotypes. Memory CD8+ clonal expansion seemed more limited with regulatory than mature dendritic cells.

Concerning this clone itself: Its specificity is not known.

Libraries were prepared by immunoSEQ multiplex PCR; TCRdb keeps only in-frame clonotypes and omits some of them. Seen here are tens of thousands of clones, 90% to 95% observed once, and the top ten hold over 0.09%. FACS sorted CD4+ or CD8+ T cells into CD45RA+ naive and CD45RO+ memory. The origin of this receptor is a human donor in good health. Sequencing used naive CD8+ T cells from blood. Subset denoted: CD45RA+ naive T cells.

The CDR3 coding sequence is TGTGCCAGCAGTTTATGGCGGACAGGGGGCCCCTTGAACACTGAAGCTTTCTTT. This encodes CASSLWRTGGPLNTEAFF. V is TRBV27 and J is TRBJ1-1, with 11 bases that match TRBD1. Trimming removed 1 base from V and 0 bases from J; junction bases left unmatched: 7. This CDR3 region has 18 residues. Germline assignment: CDR1 MNHEY and CDR2 SMNVEV (reference sequence).